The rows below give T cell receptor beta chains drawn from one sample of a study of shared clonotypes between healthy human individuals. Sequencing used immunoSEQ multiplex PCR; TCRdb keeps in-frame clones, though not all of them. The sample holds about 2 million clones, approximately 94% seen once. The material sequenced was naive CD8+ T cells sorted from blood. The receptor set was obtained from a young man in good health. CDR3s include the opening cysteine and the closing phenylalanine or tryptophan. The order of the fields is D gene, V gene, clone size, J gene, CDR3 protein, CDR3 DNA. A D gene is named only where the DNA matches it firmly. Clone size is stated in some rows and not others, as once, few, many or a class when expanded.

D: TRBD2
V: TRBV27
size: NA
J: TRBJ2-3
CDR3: CASSLNDGGEDTQYF
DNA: TGTGCCAGCAGTTTAAATGACGGGGGGGAGGATACGCAGTATTTT

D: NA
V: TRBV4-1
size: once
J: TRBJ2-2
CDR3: CASSQDGGDVTGELFF
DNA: TGCGCCAGCAGCCAAGATGGAGGGGACGTCACCGGGGAGCTGTTTTTT

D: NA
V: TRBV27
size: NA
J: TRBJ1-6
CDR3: CASRELGFSPLHF
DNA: TGTGCCAGCAGGGAATTGGGGTTTTCACCCCTCCACTTT

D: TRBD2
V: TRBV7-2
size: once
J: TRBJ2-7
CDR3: CASSLLAGTYEQYF
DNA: TGTGCCAGCAGCTTACTAGCGGGAACCTACGAGCAGTACTTC

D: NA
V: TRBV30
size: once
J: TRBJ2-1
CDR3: CAWSERTGGGNEQFF
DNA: TGTGCCTGGAGTGAGCGGACAGGTGGAGGGAATGAGCAGTTCTTC

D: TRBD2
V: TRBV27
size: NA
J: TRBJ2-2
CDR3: CASSLWGLAGDSNTGELFF
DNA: TGTGCCAGCAGTTTATGGGGACTAGCGGGGGACTCGAACACCGGGGAGCTGTTTTTT

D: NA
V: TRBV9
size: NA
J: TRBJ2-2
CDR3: CASSVAGVGELFF
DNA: TGTGCCAGCAGCGTAGCCGGGGTCGGGGAGCTGTTTTTT

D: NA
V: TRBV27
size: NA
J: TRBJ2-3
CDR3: CASSLLGAGDTQYF
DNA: TGTGCCAGCAGCCTCTTGGGGGCTGGAGATACGCAGTATTTT

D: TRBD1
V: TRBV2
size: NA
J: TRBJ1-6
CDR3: CASSWTGGLVSYNSPLHF
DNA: TGTGCCAGCAGTTGGACAGGGGGCCTCGTGTCCTATAATTCACCCCTCCACTTT

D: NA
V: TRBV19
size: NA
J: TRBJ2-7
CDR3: CASSPGHLWEQYF
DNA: TGTGCCAGTAGTCCGGGACACCTCTGGGAGCAGTACTTC

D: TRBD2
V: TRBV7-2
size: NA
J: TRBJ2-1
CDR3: CASSLQREGTDNEQFF
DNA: TGTGCCAGCAGCTTACAGCGGGAGGGAACTGACAATGAGCAGTTCTTC

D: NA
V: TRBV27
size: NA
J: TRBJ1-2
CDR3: CASSPAGVGGGYTF
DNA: TGTGCCAGCAGTCCCGCGGGGGTTGGAGGGGGCTACACCTTC

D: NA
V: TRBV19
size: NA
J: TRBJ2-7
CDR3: CASSQGILNEQYF
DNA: TGTGCCAGTAGTCAGGGGATCCTCAACGAGCAGTACTTC

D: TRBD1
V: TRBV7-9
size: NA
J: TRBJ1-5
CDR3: CASSQGGGAPESNQPQHF
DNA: TGTGCCAGCAGCCAGGGGGGTGGCGCCCCGGAGAGCAATCAGCCCCAGCATTTT

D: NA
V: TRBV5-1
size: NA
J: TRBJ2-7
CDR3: CASRSTGSYEQYF
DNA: TGCGCCAGCAGATCTACAGGGTCCTACGAGCAGTACTTC

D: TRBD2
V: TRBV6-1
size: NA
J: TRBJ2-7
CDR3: CASSEVPTSGGLYEQYF
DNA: TGTGCCAGCAGTGAAGTCCCGACTAGCGGGGGTTTATACGAGCAGTACTTC

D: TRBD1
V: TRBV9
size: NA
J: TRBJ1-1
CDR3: CASSAGSGTAAFF
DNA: TGTGCCAGCAGCGCCGGCTCCGGGACAGCGGCTTTCTTT

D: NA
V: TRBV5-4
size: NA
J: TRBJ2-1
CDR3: CAVGWGSEQFF
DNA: TGTGCCGTGGGGTGGGGCAGCGAGCAGTTCTTC

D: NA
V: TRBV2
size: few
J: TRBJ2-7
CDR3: CASSAGTVLGEQYF
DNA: TGTGCCAGCAGCGCCGGGACGGTTCTTGGGGAGCAGTACTTC

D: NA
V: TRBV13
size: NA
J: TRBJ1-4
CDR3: CASSFTTGIVNEKLFF
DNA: TGTGCCAGCAGCTTTACTACCGGGATAGTTAATGAAAAACTGTTTTTT

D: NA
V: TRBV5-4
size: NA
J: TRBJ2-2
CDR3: CASSLRGSGELFF
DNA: TGTGCCAGCAGCTTGAGGGGGAGCGGGGAGCTGTTTTTT

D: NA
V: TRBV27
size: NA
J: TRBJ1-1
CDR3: CASSFAANTEAFF
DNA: TGTGCCAGCAGTTTTGCGGCGAACACTGAAGCTTTCTTT

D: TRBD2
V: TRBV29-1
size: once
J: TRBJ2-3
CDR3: CSVTLGLAAYTDTQYF
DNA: TGCAGCGTTACTCTTGGACTAGCGGCTTACACAGATACGCAGTATTTT

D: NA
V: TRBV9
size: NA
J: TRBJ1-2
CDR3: CASTLGAAGSNYGYTF
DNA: TGTGCCAGCACCCTAGGGGCTGCTGGCTCTAACTATGGCTACACCTTC

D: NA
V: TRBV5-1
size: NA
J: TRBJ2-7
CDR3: CASSSPAGAPYEQYF
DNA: TGCGCCAGCAGCTCTCCGGCAGGCGCACCCTACGAGCAGTACTTC

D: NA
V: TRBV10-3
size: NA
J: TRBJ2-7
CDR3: CAISGDSSYEQYF
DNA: TGTGCCATCAGTGGCGACTCCTCCTACGAGCAGTACTTC

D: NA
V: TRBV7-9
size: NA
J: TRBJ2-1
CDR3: CASSFESFYNEQFF
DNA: TGTGCCAGCAGCTTCGAATCTTTCTATAATGAGCAGTTCTTC

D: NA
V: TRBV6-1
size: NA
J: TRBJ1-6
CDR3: CASSDEGDSYNSPLHF
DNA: TGTGCCAGCAGTGACGAGGGCGACTCCTATAATTCACCCCTCCACTTT

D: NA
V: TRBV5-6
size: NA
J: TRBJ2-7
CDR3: CASSLGLAIYEQYF
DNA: TGTGCCAGCAGCTTGGGTCTAGCGATCTACGAGCAGTACTTC

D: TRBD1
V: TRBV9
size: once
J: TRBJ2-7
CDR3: CASSPGTGKYEQYF
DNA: TGTGCCAGCAGCCCTGGGACAGGGAAGTACGAGCAGTACTTC

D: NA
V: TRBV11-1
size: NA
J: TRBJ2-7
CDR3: CASSLADRLDSYEQYF
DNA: TGTGCCAGCAGCTTAGCGGACCGCCTGGACTCCTACGAGCAGTACTTC

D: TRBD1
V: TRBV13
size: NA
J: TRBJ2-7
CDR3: CASSKRDSSYEQYF
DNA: TGTGCCAGCAGCAAAAGGGACAGCTCCTACGAGCAGTACTTC

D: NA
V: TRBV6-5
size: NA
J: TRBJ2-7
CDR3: CASSLPGAAREQYF
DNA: TGTGCCAGCAGTTTACCGGGTGCCGCGCGGGAGCAGTACTTC

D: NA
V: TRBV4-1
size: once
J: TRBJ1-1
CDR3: CASTRGFEAFF
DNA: TGCGCCAGCACTAGGGGGTTTGAAGCTTTCTTT

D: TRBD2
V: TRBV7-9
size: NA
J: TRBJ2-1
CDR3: CASSTLGGLETNEQFF
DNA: TGTGCCAGCAGTACCCTGGGGGGACTAGAAACCAATGAGCAGTTCTTC

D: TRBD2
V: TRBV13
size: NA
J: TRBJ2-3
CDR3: CASSEGLAETSTDTQYF
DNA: TGTGCCAGCAGCGAGGGACTAGCGGAGACTAGCACAGATACGCAGTATTTT

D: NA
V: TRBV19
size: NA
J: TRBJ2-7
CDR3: CASSMEGAAYEQYF
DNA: TGTGCCAGTAGTATGGAGGGGGCCGCCTACGAGCAGTACTTC

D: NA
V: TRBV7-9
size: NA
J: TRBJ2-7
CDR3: CASSLNNWGAPYEQYF
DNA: TGTGCCAGCAGCTTAAATAATTGGGGGGCCCCCTACGAGCAGTACTTC

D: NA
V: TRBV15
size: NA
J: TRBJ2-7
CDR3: CATSSVSIGNYEQYF
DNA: TGTGCCACCAGCAGCGTTTCCATCGGGAACTACGAGCAGTACTTC

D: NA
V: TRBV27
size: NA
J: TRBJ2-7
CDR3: CASSLRAAHEQYF
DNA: TGTGCCAGCAGTTTAAGGGCAGCCCACGAGCAGTACTTC

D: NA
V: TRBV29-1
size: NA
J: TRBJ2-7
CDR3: CSVARGGFDEQYF
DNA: TGCAGCGTAGCCAGGGGGGGCTTCGACGAGCAGTACTTC

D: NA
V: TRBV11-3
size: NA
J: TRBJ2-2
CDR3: CASSLGTGELFF
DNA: TGTGCCAGCAGCTTAGGTACCGGGGAGCTGTTTTTT

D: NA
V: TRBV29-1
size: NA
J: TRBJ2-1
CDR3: CSVESHGTGYNEQFF
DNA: TGCAGCGTTGAGAGTCACGGCACGGGGTACAATGAGCAGTTCTTC

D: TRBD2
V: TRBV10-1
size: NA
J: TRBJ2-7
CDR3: CASAPTIAGEAYEQYF
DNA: TGCGCCAGCGCTCCCACAATAGCGGGAGAGGCCTACGAGCAGTACTTC

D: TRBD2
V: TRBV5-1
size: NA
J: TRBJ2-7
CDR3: CASSVGRDKQYF
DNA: TGCGCCAGCAGCGTCGGGAGGGATAAACAGTACTTC

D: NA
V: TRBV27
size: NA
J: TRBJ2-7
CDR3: CASSLRAVSYEQYF
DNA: TGTGCCAGCAGTTTAAGAGCAGTCTCCTACGAGCAGTACTTC

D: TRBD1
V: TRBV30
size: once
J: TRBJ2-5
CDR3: CAWSVAKTGFSGETQYF
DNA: TGTGCCTGGAGTGTTGCTAAGACAGGGTTTTCCGGAGAGACCCAGTACTTC

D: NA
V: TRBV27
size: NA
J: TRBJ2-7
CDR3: CASSPRGARGAVYEQYF
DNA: TGTGCCAGCAGTCCGAGGGGTGCGCGGGGAGCAGTCTACGAGCAGTACTTC

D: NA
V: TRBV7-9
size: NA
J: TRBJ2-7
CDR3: CASSSGDYEQYF
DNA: TGTGCCAGCAGCTCCGGGGACTACGAGCAGTACTTC

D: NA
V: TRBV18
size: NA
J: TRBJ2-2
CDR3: CASSPATAGELFF
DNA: TGTGCCAGCTCACCGGCGACGGCCGGGGAGCTGTTTTTT

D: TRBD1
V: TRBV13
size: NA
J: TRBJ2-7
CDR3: CASSLGGGASYEQYF
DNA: TGTGCCAGCAGCTTAGGAGGGGGCGCCTCCTACGAGCAGTACTTC

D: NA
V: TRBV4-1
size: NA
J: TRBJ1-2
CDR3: CASSQRVDYGYTF
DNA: TGCGCCAGCAGCCAAAGGGTAGACTATGGCTACACCTTC

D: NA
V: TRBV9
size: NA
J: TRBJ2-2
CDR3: CASRGTQTGELFF
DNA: TGTGCCAGCAGAGGGACCCAAACTGGGGAGCTGTTTTTT

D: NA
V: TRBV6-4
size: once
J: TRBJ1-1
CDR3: CASTIRGGRRHTEAFF
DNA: TGTGCCAGCACCATCCGGGGGGGCAGACGACACACTGAAGCTTTCTTT

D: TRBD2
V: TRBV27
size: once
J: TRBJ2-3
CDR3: CASSLSAGGNTDTQYF
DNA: TGTGCCAGCAGTTTAAGCGCGGGAGGGAACACAGATACGCAGTATTTT

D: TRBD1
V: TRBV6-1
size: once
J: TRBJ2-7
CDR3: CATEDRGLYEQYF
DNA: TGTGCCACCGAGGACAGGGGACTTTACGAGCAGTACTTC

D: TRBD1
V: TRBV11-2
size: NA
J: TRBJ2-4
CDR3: CASSLEPGQGLNIQYF
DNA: TGTGCCAGCAGCTTGGAACCTGGACAGGGGTTAAACATTCAGTACTTC